The text below deals with one TCR beta chain. Measured with immunoSEQ multiplex PCR; TCRdb has only the in-frame clones, and not every one. The data show 50,000 to 65,000 clones, with 92% seen just once and under 0.95% held by the top ten. The data stem from a study of T cell changes during pregnancy in multiple sclerosis. Looked up from germline, CDR1 is ENHRY and CDR2 is SYGVKD. V trimming: 2 bases; J trimming: 3 bases; junction bases outside the gene matches: 3. The CDR3 contains 14 residues. Sequenced here: peripheral blood, sampled in the first trimester of pregnancy. The origin of this receptor is a female donor with multiple sclerosis, enrolled in a pregnancy study. The chain has TRBV10-3 and TRBJ1-1; 7 nucleotides align to TRBD1. The CDR3 DNA reads as TGTGCCATCAGTGAGGCTACAGGGGACACTGAAGCTTTCTTT. The encoded protein is CAISEATGDTEAFF.